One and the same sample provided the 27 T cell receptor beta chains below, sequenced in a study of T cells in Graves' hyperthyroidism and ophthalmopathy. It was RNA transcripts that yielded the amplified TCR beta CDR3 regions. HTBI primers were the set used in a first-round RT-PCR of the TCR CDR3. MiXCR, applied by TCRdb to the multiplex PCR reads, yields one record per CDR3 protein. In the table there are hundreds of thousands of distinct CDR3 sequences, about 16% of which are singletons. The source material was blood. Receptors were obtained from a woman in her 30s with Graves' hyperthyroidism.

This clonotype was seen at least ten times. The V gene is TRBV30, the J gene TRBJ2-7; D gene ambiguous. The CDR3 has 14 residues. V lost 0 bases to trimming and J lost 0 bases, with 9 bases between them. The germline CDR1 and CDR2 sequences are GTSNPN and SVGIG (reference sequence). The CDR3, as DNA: TGTGCCTGGAGTGTACGCCGCCACTCCTACGAGCAGTACTTC. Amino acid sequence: CAWSVRRHSYEQYF.

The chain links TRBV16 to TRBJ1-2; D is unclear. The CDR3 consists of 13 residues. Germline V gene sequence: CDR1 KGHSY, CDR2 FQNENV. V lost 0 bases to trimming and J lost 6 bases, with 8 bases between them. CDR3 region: CASSQSIPDGYTF. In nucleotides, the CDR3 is TGTGCCAGCAGCCAATCGATCCCCGATGGCTACACCTTC.

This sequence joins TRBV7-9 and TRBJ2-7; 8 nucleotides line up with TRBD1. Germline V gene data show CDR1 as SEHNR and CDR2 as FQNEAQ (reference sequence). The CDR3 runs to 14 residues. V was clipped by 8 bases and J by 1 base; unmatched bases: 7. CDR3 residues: CASGGTGSSYEQYF. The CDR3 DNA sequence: TGTGCCAGCGGCGGGACAGGCTCTTCCTACGAGCAGTACTTC.

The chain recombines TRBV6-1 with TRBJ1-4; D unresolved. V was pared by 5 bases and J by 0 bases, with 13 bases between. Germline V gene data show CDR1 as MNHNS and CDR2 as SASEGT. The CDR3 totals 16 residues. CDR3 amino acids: CASSPLRRTTNEKLFF. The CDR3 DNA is TGTGCCAGCAGTCCGCTTCGTCGAACAACTAATGAAAAACTGTTTTTT.

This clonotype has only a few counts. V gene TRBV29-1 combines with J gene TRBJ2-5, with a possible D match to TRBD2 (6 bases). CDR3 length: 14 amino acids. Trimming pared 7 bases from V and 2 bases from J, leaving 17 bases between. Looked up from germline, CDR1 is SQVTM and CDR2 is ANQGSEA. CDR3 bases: TGCAGCGGTCGGCGGGCCGGGGGACAAGAGACCCAGTACTTC. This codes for CSGRRAGGQETQYF.

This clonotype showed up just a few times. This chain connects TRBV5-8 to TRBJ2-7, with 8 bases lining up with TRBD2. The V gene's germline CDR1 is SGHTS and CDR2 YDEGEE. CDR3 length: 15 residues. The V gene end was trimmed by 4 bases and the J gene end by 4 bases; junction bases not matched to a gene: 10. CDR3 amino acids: CASSLEREKRYEQYF. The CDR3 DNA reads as TGTGCCAGCAGCCTGGAGCGGGAGAAACGGTACGAGCAGTACTTC.

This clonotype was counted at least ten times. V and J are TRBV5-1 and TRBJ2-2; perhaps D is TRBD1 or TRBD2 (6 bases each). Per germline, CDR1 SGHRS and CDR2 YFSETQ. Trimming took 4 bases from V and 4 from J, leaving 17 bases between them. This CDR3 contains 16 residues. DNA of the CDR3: TGCGCCAGCAGCGAACAGGGAGGAGTTGTCACCGGGGAGCTGTTTTTT. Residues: CASSEQGGVVTGELFF. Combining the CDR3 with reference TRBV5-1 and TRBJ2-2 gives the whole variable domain KAGVTQTPRYLIKTRGQQVTLSCSPISGHRSVSWYQQTPGQGLQFLFEYFSETQRNKGNFPGRFSGRQFSNSRSEMNVSTLELGDSALYLCASSEQGGVVTGELFFGEGSRLTVL.

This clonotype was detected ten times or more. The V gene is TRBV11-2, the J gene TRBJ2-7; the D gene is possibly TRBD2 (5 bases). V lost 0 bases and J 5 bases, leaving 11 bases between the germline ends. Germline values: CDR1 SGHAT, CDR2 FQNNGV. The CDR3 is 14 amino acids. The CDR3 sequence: CASSLEDLYNEQYF. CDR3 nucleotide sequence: TGTGCCAGCAGCTTAGAGGACTTATATAACGAGCAGTACTTC. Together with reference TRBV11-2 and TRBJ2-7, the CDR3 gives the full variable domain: EAGVAQSPRYKIIEKRQSVAFWCNPISGHATLYWYQQILGQGPKLLIQFQNNGVVDDSQLPKDRFSAERLKGVDSTLKIQPAKLEDSAVYLCASSLEDLYNEQYFGPGTRLTVT.

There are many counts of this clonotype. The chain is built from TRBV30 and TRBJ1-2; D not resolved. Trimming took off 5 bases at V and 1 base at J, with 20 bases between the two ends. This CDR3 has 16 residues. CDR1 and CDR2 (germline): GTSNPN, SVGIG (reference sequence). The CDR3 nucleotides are TGTGCCTGGGCCCGAATTACAGTCCTTTATAACTATGGCTACACCTTC. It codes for CAWARITVLYNYGYTF.

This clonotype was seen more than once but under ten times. The CDR3 is CASSQTLAANEKLFF. The CDR3 DNA sequence: TGTGCCAGCAGCCAAACACTGGCGGCTAATGAAAAACTGTTTTTT. The chain employs TRBV14 and TRBJ1-4; D is unclear. From germline, CDR1 is SGHDN and CDR2 FVKESK. V dropped 2 bases and J dropped 3 bases, with 10 bases sitting between them. This CDR3 region has 15 residues.

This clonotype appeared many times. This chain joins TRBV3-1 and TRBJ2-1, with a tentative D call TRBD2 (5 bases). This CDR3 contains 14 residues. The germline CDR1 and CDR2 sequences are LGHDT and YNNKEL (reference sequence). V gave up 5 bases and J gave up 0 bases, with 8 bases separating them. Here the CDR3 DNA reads TGTGCCAGCAGCGAGAGCGGCTCCTACAATGAGCAGTTCTTC. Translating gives CASSESGSYNEQFF.

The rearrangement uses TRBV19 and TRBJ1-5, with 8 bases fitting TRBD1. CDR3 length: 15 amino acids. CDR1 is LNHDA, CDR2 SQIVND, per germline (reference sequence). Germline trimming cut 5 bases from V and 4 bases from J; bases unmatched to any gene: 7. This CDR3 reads CASSQETGANQPQHF. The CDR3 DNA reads TGTGCCAGTAGTCAGGAGACAGGGGCTAATCAGCCCCAGCATTTT. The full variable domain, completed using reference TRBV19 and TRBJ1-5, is DGGITQSPKYLFRKEGQNVTLSCEQNLNHDAMYWYRQDPGQGLRLIYYSQIVNDFQKGDIAEGYSVSREKKESFPLTVTSAQKNPTAFYLCASSQETGANQPQHFGDGTRLSIL.

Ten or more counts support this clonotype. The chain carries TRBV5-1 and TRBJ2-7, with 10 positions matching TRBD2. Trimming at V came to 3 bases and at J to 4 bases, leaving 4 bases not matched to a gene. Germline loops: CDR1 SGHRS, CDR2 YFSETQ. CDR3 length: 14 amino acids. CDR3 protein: CASSYLAGEYEQYF. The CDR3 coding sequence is TGCGCCAGCAGCTACCTAGCGGGAGAGTACGAGCAGTACTTC.

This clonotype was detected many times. The CDR3 DNA reads TGTGCCAGCAGCTTAAACGGAGAAAAACTGTTTTTT. It specifies CASSLNGEKLFF. This rearrangement joins TRBV7-9 to TRBJ1-4; D gene uncertain. Trimming removed 2 bases from V and 8 bases from J, with 6 bases in between. Germline CDR1 is SEHNR and CDR2 is FQNEAQ (reference sequence). The CDR3 covers 12 residues.

CDR3 loop: CVASGPKRETRSQETQFF. CDR3 coding DNA: TGTGTCGCCAGCGGGCCCAAGCGGGAGACCCGAAGTCAAGAGACCCAGTTCTTC. The chain combines TRBV7-9 with TRBJ2-5; 8 bases are shared with TRBD2. The J call is doubtful: the DNA matches TRBJ2-1 better. Germline V gives CDR1 SEHNR, CDR2 FQNEAQ (reference sequence). The CDR3 has 18 amino acids.

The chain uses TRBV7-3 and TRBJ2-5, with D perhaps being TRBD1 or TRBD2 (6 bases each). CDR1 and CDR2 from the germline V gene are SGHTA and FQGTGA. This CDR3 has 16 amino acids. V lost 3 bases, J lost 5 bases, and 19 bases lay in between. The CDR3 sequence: CASSFRLGGRLETQYF. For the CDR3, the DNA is TGTGCCAGCAGCTTTCGTCTTGGGGGGCGTTTGGAGACCCAGTACTTC.

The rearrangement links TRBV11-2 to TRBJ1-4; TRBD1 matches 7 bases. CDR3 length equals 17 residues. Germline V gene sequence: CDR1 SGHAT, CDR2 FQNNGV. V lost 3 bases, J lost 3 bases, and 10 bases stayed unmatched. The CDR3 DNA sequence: TGTGCCAGCAGCTTTCTTGACAGGGAGTTTTCTAATGAAAAACTGTTTTTT. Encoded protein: CASSFLDREFSNEKLFF.

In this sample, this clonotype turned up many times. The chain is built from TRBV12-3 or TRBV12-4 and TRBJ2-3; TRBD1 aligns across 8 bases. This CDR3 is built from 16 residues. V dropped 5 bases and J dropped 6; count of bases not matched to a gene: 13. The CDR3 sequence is CASSIYPGGVWDTQYF. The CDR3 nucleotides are TGTGCCAGCAGTATATATCCAGGGGGCGTTTGGGATACGCAGTATTTT.

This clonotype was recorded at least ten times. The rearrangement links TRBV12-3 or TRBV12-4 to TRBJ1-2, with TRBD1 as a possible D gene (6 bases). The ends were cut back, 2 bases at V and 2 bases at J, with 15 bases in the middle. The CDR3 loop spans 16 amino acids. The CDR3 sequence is CASSLSMTGDNYGYTF. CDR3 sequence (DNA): TGTGCCAGCAGTTTAAGTATGACAGGAGACAACTATGGCTACACCTTC.

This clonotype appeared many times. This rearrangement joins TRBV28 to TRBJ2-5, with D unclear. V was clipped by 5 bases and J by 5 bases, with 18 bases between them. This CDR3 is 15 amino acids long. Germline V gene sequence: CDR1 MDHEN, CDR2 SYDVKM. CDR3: CASSPPPGGKETQYF. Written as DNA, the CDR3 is TGTGCCAGCAGTCCACCCCCTGGCGGCAAGGAGACCCAGTACTTC.

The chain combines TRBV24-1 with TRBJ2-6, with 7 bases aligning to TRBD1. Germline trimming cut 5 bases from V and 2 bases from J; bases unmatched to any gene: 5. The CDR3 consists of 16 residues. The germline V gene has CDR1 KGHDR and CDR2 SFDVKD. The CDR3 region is CATSGIQGTGANVLTF. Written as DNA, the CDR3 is TGTGCCACCAGTGGTATACAGGGGACTGGGGCCAACGTCCTGACTTTC.

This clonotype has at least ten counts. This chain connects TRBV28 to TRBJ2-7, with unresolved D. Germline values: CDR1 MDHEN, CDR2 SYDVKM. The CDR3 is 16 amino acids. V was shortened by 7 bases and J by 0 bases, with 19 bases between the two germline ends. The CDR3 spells CASTPPKGITSYEQYF. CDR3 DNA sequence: TGTGCCAGCACGCCACCTAAGGGAATAACCTCCTACGAGCAGTACTTC. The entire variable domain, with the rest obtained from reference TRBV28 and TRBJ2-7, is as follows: DVKVTQSSRYLVKRTGEKVFLECVQDMDHENMFWYRQDPGLGLRLIYFSYDVKMKEKGDIPEGYSVSREKKERFSLILESASTNQTSMYLCASTPPKGITSYEQYFGPGTRLTVT.

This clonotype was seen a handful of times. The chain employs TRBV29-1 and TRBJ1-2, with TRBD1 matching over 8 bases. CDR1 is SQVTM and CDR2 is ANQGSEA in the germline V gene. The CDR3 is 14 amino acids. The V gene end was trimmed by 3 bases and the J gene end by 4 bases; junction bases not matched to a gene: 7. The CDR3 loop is CSVDPQGASYGYTF. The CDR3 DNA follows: TGCAGCGTTGATCCGCAGGGGGCGAGCTATGGCTACACCTTC. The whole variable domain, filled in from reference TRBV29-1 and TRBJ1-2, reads SAVISQKPSRDICQRGTSLTIQCQVDSQVTMMFWYRQQPGQSLTLIATANQGSEATYESGFVIDKFPISRPNLTFSTLTVSNMSPEDSSIYLCSVDPQGASYGYTFGSGTRLTVV.

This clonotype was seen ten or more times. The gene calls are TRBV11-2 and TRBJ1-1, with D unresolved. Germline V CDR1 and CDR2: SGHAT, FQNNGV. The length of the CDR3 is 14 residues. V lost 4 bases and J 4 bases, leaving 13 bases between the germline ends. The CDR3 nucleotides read TGTGCCAGCAGCTCCCCAAAAAGAGGCACTGAAGCTTTCTTT. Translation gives CASSSPKRGTEAFF. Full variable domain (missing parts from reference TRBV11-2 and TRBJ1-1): EAGVAQSPRYKIIEKRQSVAFWCNPISGHATLYWYQQILGQGPKLLIQFQNNGVVDDSQLPKDRFSAERLKGVDSTLKIQPAKLEDSAVYLCASSSPKRGTEAFFGQGTRLTVV.

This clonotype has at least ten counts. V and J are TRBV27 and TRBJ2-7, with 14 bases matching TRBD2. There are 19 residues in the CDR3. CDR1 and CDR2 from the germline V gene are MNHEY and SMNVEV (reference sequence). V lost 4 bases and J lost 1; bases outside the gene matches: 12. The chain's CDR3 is CASSSRQGLAGVPSYEQYF. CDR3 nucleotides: TGTGCCAGCAGTTCAAGACAGGGACTAGCGGGAGTCCCTTCCTACGAGCAGTACTTC.

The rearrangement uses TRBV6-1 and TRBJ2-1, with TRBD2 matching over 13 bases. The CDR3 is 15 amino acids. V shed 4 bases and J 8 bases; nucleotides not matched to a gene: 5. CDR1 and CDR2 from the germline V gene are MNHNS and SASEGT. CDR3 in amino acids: CASSGTSGSSDEQFF. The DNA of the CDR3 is TGTGCCAGCAGTGGGACTAGCGGGAGTTCGGATGAGCAGTTCTTC.

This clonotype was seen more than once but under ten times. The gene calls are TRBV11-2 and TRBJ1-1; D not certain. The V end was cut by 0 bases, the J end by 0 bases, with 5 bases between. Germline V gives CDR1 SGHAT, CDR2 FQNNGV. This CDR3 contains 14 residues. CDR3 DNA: TGTGCCAGCAGCTTAGATCTTATGAACACTGAAGCTTTCTTT. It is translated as CASSLDLMNTEAFF.